This T cell receptor beta chain was identified in a study of T-cell memory formation after mild COVID-19. About the research overall: The study found TCR clusters largely donor specific. The study, taken as a whole, reports: In pre-infection memory, a portion of responding clones appeared, which suggested that cross-reactive memory joined. Later expanders leaned toward CD4+, whereas clones contracting from day 15 to 85 were balanced CD4/CD8.

TCRdb itself ran the 5' RACE reads through MiXCR, one entry per CDR3 protein. The sample has approximately 490,000 distinct CDR3 sequences, roughly 20% seen once. In its sample, this clonotype was seen a few times. Antigen specificity is unknown. The CDR3 consists of 16 residues. This rearrangement joins TRBV21-1 to TRBJ2-3; TRBD1, the table's D call, lacks a check against the DNA. TRBV21-1 counts as a pseudogene. The sequencing sample was made of PBMCs or a T cell subset sorted from them (not recorded which). This TCR derives from an adult woman who had mild COVID-19 (a few samples of this study predate the infection). Cell type and time point are not known. CDR3 region: CASSKEVPEGTDTQYF. CDR3 sequence (DNA): TGTGCCAGCAGCAAAGAGGTCCCGGAGGGCACAGATACGCAGTATTTT.